This TCR beta chain appears in the sequencing data of a study of T-cell reconstitution after alpha-beta-depleted transplantation in children. This clonotype occurred many times. Unique molecular identifiers were incorporated into the prepared TCRbeta library. TCRdb called the PCR reads again in MiXCR, with one record for every CDR3 protein. In the table there are about a million distinct CDR3 sequences, about 30% of which are singletons. V shed 2 bases and J shed 5 bases, with 12 bases lying between them. The germline V gene encodes CDR1 MNHEY and CDR2 SVGEGT. This CDR3 region has 15 residues. The receptor was isolated from a boy in the first two years of life who had a stem cell transplant for SCID, so the T cells may come from the graft donor. The rearrangement joins TRBV6-2 or TRBV6-3 to TRBJ2-2; D is ambiguous. Sequenced material: PBMCs, mostly from graft donor cells, taken 360 days after TCRalphabeta/CD19-depleted stem cell transplant. In DNA form, the CDR3 reads TGTGCCAGCAGTTACCAGTGGAAAGGGACCGGGGAGCTGTTTTTT. This encodes CASSYQWKGTGELFF.